This T cell receptor (beta chain) appears in the sequencing data of a study of metastatic and nonmetastatic thyroid tumors. In the study overall: Repertoire comparisons spanned blood and tumor or nodule tissue from malignant and benign thyroid patients. Findings and caveats of the study: Within blood and tumor, benign nodules reportedly had significantly lower TCR beta diversity than malignant thyroid tumors did.

The V gene end was trimmed by 3 bases and the J gene end by 0 bases; junction bases not matched to a gene: 5. The CDR3 is made up of 15 amino acids. Germline V CDR1 and CDR2: SGHVS, FNYEAQ. Per the original data handling: Building a distant-metastasis classifier for papillary thyroid cancer drew on CDR3 differences across clinicopathological groups. From the PCR reads, TCRdb re-called clones with MiXCR. It is TCRdb's table, rather than the study itself, that gives the V and J calls and clone size. The sample carries approximately 17,000 clones, 16% recorded once. Patients were all untreated before their thyroid surgery. The table lists this clone with many counts. The antigen is unknown.

Source material: blood. The chain combines TRBV7-6 with TRBJ2-7; 7 bases agree with TRBD1. The TCR originated in a male donor with papillary thyroid cancer or a benign thyroid nodule (not recorded which). Some clones in this sample may be carry-over from other donors' samples. As DNA, the CDR3 is TGTGCCAGCAGCTTTGGACAGGCAATCTCCTACGAGCAGTACTTC. It translates to CASSFGQAISYEQYF.